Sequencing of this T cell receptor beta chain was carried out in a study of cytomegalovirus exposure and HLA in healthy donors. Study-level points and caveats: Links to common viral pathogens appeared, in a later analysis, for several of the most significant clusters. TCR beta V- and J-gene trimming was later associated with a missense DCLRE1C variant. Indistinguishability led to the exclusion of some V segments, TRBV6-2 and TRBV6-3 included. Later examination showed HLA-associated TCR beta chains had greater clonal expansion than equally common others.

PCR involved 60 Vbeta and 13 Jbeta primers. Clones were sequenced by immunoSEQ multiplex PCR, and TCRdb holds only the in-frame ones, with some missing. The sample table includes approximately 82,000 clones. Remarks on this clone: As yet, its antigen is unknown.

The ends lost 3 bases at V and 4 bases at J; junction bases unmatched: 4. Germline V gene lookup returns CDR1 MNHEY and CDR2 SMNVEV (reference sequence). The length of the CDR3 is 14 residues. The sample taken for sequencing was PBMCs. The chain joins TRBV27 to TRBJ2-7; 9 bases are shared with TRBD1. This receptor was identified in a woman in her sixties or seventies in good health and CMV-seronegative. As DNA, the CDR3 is TGTGCCAGCAGTTTTGTACAGGGGGCTTACGAGCAGTACTTC. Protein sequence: CASSFVQGAYEQYF.